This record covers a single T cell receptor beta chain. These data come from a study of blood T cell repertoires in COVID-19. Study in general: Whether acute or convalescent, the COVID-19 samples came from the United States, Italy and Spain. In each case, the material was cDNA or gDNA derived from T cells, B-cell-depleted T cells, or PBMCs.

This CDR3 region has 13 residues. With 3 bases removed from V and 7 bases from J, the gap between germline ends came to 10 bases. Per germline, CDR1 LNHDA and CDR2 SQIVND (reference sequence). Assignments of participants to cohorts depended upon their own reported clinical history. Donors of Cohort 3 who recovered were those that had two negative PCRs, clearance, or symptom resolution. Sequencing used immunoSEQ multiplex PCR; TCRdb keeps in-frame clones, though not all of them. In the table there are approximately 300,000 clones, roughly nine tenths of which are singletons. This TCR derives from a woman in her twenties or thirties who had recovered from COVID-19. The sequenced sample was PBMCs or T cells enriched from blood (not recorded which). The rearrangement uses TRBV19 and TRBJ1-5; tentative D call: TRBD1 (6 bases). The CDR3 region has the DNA TGTGCCAGTAGTATCGCAGGGGTGCAGCCCCAGCATTTT. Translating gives CASSIAGVQPQHF. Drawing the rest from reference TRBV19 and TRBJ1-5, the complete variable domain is DGGITQSPKYLFRKEGQNVTLSCEQNLNHDAMYWYRQDPGQGLRLIYYSQIVNDFQKGDIAEGYSVSREKKESFPLTVTSAQKNPTAFYLCASSIAGVQPQHFGDGTRLSIL.